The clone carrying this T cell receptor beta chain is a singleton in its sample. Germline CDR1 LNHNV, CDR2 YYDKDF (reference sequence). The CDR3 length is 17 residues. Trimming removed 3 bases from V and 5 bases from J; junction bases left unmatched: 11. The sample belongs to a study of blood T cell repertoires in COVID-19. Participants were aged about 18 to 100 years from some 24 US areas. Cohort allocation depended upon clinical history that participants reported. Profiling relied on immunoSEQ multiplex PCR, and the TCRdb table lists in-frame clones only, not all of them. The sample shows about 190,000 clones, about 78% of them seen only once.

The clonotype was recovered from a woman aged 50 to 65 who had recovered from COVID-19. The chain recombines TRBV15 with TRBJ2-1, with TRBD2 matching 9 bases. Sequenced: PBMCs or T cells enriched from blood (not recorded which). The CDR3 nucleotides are TGTGCCACCAGCAGCCCCAAGGGCGCGGGAGGGCACAATGAGCAGTTCTTC. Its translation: CATSSPKGAGGHNEQFF. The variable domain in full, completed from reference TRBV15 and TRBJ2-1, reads DAMVIQNPRYQVTQFGKPVTLSCSQTLNHNVMYWYQQKSSQAPKLLFHYYDKDFNNEADTPDNFQSRRPNTSFCFLDIRSPGLGDTAMYLCATSSPKGAGGHNEQFFGPGTRLTVL.